This TCR beta chain was sequenced during a study of T cell responses to AZD1222 COVID-19 vaccine. Assay: immunoSEQ multiplex PCR; the TCRdb copy retains only in-frame clones and omits some. The data show roughly 100,000 clones, with roughly 87% seen just once and about 5% held by the top ten. In germline, CDR1 is LNHDA, CDR2 SQIVND (reference sequence). CDR3 length: 11 amino acids. V was pared by 10 bases and J by 5 bases, with 11 bases between. Sequencing was performed on peripheral blood, taken on day 0 of AZD1222 vaccination. This receptor was obtained from an adult in good health. This chain connects TRBV19 to TRBJ1-2; possibly TRBD1 for D (6 bases). The CDR3: CATIQGYGYTF. The CDR3 DNA reads as TGTGCCACGATACAGGGTTATGGCTACACCTTC.